This T cell receptor beta chain was captured by sequencing in a study of identical twins. This clonotype was recorded a few times. Its antigen is unknown. Study outcomes and limitations: Cord blood beta clonotypes that were abundant carried fewer insertions, and memory repertoires showed no such trend. The study found that models underestimated out-of-frame TCR alpha sharing in monozygotic twins.

TCRdb re-called the 5' RACE reads through MiXCR, storing one row per CDR3 protein. The sample carries 200,000 to 250,000 distinct CDR3 sequences, over 11% recorded once. From germline, CDR1 is MNHNS and CDR2 SASEGT. CDR3 size: 14 residues. Trimming cost V 6 bases and J 0 bases, with 10 bases left between them. The donors were all healthy and Caucasian. Sequenced: memory (CD45RO+) T cells sorted from blood. This rearrangement joins TRBV6-1 to TRBJ2-3, with D perhaps TRBD1 (5 bases). The receptor was isolated from a woman under 30 in good health. In DNA, the CDR3 is TGTGCCAGCAGCAAGGGGTCTAGCACAGATACGCAGTATTTT. It encodes CASSKGSSTDTQYF.